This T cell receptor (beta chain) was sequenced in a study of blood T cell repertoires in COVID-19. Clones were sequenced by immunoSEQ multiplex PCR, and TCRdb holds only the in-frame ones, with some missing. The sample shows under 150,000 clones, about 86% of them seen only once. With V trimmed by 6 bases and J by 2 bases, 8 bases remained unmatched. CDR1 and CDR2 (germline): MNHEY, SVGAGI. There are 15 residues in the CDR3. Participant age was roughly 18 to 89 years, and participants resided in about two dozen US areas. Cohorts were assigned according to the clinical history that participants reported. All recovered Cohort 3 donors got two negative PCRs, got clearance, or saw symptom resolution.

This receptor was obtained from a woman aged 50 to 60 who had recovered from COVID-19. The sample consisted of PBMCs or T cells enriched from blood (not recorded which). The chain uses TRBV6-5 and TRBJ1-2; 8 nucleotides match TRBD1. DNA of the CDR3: TGTGCCAGCAGGCTGACGACAGGGGAAAACTATGGCTACACCTTC. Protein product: CASRLTTGENYGYTF.